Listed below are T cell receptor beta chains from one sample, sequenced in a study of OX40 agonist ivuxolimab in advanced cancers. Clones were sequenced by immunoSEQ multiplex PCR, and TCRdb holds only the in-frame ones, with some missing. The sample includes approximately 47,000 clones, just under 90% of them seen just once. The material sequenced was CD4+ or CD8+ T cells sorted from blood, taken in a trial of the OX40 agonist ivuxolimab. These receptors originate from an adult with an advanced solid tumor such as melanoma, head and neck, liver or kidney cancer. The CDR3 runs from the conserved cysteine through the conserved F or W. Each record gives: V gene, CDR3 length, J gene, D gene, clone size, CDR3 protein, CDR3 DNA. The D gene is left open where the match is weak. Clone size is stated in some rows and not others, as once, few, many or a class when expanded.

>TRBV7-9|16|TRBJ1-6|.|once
CASSLTPAGLESPLHF
TGTGCCAGCAGCTTAACCCCCGCAGGGCTTGAATCACCCCTCCACTTT
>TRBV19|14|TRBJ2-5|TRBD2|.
CASSFGGSWETQYF
TGTGCCAGTAGCTTCGGGGGGAGTTGGGAGACCCAGTACTTC
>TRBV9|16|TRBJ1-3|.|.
CASSPRTAGMGNTIYF
TGTGCCAGCAGCCCTCGGACAGCTGGGATGGGAAACACCATATATTTT
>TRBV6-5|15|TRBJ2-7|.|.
CASSPPGDLRHEQYF
TGTGCCAGCAGTCCCCCGGGGGACCTAAGACACGAGCAGTACTTC
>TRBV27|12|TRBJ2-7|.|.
CASSPSSYEQYF
TGTGCCAGCAGCCCAAGCTCCTACGAGCAGTACTTC
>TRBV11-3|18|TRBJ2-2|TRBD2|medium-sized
CASSLGTSGIGETGELFF
TGTGCCAGCAGCTTAGGGACTAGCGGGATAGGAGAGACCGGGGAGCTGTTTTTT
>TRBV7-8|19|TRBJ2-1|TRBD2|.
CASSLYGGGFSGVYNEQFF
TGTGCCAGCAGCTTATATGGCGGCGGGTTTAGCGGGGTTTACAATGAGCAGTTCTTC
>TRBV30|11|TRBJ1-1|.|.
CAWRPYTEAFF
TGTGCCTGGAGACCGTACACTGAAGCTTTCTTT
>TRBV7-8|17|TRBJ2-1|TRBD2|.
CASSPWTSGRNYNEQFF
TGTGCCAGCAGCCCCTGGACTAGCGGGAGGAACTACAATGAGCAGTTCTTC
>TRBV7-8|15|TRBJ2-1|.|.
CASRPGTTHYNEQFF
TGTGCCAGCAGACCCGGGACGACACATTACAATGAGCAGTTCTTC
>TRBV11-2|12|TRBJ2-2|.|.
CASSGSGVRLFF
TGTGCCAGCAGCGGTTCGGGAGTCAGACTGTTTTTT
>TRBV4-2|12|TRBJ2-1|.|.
CASSLGADEQFF
TGTGCCAGCAGCCTCGGGGCCGATGAGCAGTTCTTC
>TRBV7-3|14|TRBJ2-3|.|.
CASSFDRRTDTQYF
TGTGCCAGCAGCTTTGACCGGCGCACAGATACGCAGTATTTT
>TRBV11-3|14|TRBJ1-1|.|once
CASSFGVGNTEAFF
TGTGCCAGCAGCTTCGGGGTGGGGAACACTGAAGCTTTCTTT
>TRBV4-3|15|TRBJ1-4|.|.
CASSQDPGSGEKLFF
TGCGCCAGCAGCCAAGATCCGGGATCCGGGGAAAAACTGTTTTTT
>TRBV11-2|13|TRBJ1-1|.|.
CASTPLGPGEAFF
TGTGCCAGCACCCCTCTAGGACCTGGCGAAGCTTTCTTT
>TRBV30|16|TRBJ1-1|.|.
CAWSPTQGPMNTEAFF
TGTGCCTGGAGTCCGACTCAGGGGCCCATGAACACTGAAGCTTTCTTT
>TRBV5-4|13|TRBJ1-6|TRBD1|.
CASSPGTGSPLHF
TGTGCCAGCAGTCCCGGGACAGGTTCACCCCTCCACTTT
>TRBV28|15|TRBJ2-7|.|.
CASSLRFTPPGEQYF
TGTGCCAGCAGTTTGCGATTCACACCCCCTGGCGAGCAGTACTTC
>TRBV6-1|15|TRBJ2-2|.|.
CASSDHRRDTGELFF
TGTGCCAGCAGTGATCACCGACGGGACACCGGGGAGCTGTTTTTT
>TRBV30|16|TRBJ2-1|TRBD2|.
CAWSGTAGGYYNEQFF
TGTGCCTGGAGTGGTACAGCGGGAGGGTATTACAATGAGCAGTTCTTC
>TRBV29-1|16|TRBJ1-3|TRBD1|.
CSVEGLGQGTGNTIYF
TGCAGCGTTGAAGGGCTTGGACAGGGTACTGGAAACACCATATATTTT
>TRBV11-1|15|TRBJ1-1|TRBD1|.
CASSLLDRAGAEAFF
TGTGCCAGCAGCTTATTGGACAGGGCTGGGGCTGAAGCTTTCTTT
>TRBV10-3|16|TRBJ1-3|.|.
CAISESERISGNTIYF
TGTGCCATCAGTGAATCTGAACGGATCTCTGGAAACACCATATATTTT
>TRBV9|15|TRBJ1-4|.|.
CASSPGGRANEKLFF
TGTGCCAGCAGCCCCGGGGGTAGGGCTAATGAAAAACTGTTTTTT
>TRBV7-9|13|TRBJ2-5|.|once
CASSRANQETQYF
TGTGCCAGCAGCCGGGCCAATCAAGAGACCCAGTACTTC
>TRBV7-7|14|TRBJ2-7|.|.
CASSLGEDAYEQYF
TGTGCCAGCAGCTTAGGGGAGGACGCCTACGAGCAGTACTTC
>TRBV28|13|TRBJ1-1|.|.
CASRLGGGTEAFF
TGTGCCAGTAGGCTCGGTGGTGGCACTGAAGCTTTCTTT
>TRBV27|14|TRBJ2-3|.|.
CASSYDQAGDTQYF
TGTGCCAGCAGTTACGACCAAGCGGGAGATACGCAGTATTTT
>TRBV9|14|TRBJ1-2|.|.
CASSPAGGLYGYTF
TGTGCCAGCAGCCCCGCGGGGGGGCTCTATGGCTACACCTTC
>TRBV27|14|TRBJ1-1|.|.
CASSLSSANTEAFF
TGTGCCAGCAGTTTATCGAGCGCGAACACTGAAGCTTTCTTT
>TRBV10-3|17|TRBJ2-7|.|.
CAISEVGGGSSSYEQYF
TGTGCCATCAGTGAAGTTGGGGGCGGCTCGAGCTCCTACGAGCAGTACTTC
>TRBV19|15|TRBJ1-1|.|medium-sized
CASSPGTGVGTEAFF
TGTGCCAGTAGTCCAGGGACTGGAGTTGGCACTGAAGCTTTCTTT
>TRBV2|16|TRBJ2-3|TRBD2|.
CASSERSGGAGYTQYF
TGTGCCAGCAGCGAGAGAAGCGGGGGGGCCGGGTATACGCAGTATTTT
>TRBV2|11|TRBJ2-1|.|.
CASTVNNEQFF
TGTGCCAGCACAGTAAACAATGAGCAGTTCTTC
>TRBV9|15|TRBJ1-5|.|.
CASSVSGIDNQPQHF
TGTGCCAGCAGCGTCTCAGGAATTGACAATCAGCCCCAGCATTTT